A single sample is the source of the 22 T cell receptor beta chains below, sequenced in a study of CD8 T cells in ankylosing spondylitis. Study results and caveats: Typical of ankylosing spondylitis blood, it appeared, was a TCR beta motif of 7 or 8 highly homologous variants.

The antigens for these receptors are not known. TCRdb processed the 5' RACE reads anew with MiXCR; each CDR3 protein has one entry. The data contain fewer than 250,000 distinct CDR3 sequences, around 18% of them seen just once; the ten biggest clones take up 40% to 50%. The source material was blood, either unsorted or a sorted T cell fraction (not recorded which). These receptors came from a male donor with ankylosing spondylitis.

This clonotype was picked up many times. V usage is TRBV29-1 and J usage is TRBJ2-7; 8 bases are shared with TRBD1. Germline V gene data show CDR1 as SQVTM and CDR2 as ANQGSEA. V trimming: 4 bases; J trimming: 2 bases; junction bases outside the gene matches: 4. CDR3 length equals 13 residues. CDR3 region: CSVVRQGTYEQYF. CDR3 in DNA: TGCAGCGTTGTGAGACAGGGGACCTACGAGCAGTACTTC.

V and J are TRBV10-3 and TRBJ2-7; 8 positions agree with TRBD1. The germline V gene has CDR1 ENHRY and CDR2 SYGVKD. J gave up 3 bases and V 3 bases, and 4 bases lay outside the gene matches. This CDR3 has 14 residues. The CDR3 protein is CAISEDRGLYEQYF. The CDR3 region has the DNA TGTGCCATCAGTGAAGACAGGGGACTCTACGAGCAGTACTTC.

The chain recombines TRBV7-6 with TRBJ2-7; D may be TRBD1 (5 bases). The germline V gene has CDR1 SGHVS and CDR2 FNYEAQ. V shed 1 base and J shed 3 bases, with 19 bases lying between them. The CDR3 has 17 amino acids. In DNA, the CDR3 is TGTGCCAGCAGCTTAGTTACAGGCCTCAGTGCTCACTACGAGCAGTACTTC. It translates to CASSLVTGLSAHYEQYF.

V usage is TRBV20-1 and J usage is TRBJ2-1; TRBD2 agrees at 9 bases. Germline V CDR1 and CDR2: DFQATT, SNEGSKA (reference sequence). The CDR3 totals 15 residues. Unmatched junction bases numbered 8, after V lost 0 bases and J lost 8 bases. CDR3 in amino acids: CSARDRGGRADEQFF. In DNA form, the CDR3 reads TGCAGTGCTAGAGATCGGGGCGGGAGGGCCGATGAGCAGTTCTTC.

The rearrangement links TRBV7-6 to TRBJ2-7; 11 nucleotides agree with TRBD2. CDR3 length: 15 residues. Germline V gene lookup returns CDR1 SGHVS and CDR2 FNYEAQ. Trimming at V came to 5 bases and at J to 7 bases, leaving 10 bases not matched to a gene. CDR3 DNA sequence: TGTGCCAGCAGCCTCCTAGTGGGGACTAGCGGAGAGCAGTACTTC. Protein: CASSLLVGTSGEQYF.

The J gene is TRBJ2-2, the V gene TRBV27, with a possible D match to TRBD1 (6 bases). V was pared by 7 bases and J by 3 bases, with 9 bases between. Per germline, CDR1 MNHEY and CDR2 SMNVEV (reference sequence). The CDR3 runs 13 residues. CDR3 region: CASKTGYTGELFF. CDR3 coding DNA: TGTGCCAGCAAAACAGGGTACACCGGGGAGCTGTTTTTT.

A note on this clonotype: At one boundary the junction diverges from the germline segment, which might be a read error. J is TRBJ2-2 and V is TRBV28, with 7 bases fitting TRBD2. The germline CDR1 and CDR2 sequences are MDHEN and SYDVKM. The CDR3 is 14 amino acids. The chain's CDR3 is CASGLFGGIGELFF. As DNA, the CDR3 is TGTGCCAGCGGTTTATTCGGGGGGATCGGGGAGCTGTTTTTT.

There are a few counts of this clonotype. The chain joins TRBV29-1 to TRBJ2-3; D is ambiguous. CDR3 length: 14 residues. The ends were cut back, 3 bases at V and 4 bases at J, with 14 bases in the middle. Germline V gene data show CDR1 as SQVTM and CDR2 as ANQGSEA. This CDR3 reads CSVDVEASPDTQYF. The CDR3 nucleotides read TGCAGCGTTGACGTAGAGGCTAGTCCAGATACGCAGTATTTT.

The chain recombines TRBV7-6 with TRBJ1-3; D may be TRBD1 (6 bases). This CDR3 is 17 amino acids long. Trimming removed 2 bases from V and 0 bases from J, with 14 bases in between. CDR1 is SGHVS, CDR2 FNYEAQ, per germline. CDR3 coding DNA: TGTGCCAGCAGCTTATCCGTGGGAGGGGGCTCTGGAAACACCATATATTTT. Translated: CASSLSVGGGSGNTIYF.

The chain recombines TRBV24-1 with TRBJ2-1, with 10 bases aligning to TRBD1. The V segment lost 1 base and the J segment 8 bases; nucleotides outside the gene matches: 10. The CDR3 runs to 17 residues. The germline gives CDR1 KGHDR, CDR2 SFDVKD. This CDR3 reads CATSDFRGDRGEDEQFF. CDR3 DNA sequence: TGTGCCACCAGTGATTTTAGGGGGGACAGGGGTGAGGATGAGCAGTTCTTC.

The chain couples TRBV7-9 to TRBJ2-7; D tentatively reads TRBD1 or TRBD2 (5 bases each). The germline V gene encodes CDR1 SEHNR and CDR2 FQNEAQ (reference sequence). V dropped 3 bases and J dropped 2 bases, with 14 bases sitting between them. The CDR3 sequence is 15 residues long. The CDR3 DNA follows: TGTGCCAGCAGCTTCGTAAACCGGGACCCCTACGAGCAGTACTTC. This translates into CASSFVNRDPYEQYF.

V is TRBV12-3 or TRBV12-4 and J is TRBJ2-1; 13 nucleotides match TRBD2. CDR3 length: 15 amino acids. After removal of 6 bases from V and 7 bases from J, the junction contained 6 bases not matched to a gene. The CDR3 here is CASSSTSGRANEQFF. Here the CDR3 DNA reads TGTGCCAGCAGCTCTACTAGCGGGAGGGCGAATGAGCAGTTCTTC.

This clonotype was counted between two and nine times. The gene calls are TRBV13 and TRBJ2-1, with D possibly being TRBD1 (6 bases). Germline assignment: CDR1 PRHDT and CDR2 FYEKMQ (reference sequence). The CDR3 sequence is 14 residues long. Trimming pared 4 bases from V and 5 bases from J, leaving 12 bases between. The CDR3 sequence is CASSSRDTHNEQFF. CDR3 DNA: TGTGCCAGCAGCTCCCGGGACACACACAATGAGCAGTTCTTC. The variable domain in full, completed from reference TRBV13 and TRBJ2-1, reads AAGVIQSPRHLIKEKRETATLKCYPIPRHDTVYWYQQGPGQDPQFLISFYEKMQSDKGSIPDRFSAQQFSDYHSELNMSSLELGDSALYFCASSSRDTHNEQFFGPGTRLTVL.

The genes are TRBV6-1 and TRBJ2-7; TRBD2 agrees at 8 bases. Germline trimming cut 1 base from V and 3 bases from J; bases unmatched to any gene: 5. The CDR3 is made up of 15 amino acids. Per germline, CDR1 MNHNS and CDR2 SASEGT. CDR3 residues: CASSEDSSGSYEQYF. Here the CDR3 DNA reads TGTGCCAGCAGTGAAGATTCGAGCGGGAGCTACGAGCAGTACTTC.

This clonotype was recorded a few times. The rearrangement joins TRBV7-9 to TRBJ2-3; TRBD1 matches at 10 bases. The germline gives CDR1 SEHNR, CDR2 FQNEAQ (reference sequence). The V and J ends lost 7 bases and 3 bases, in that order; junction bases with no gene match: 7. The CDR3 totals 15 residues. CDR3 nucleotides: TGTGCCAGCACCCAAGGGGACAGGGGAACAGATACGCAGTATTTT. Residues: CASTQGDRGTDTQYF.

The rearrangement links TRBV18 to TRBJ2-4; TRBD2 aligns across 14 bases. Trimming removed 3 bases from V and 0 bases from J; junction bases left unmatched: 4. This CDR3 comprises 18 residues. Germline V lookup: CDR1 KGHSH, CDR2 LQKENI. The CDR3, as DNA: TGTGCCAGCTCACCTGGGACTAGCGGGGGCGTAGCCAAAAACATTCAGTACTTC. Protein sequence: CASSPGTSGGVAKNIQYF.

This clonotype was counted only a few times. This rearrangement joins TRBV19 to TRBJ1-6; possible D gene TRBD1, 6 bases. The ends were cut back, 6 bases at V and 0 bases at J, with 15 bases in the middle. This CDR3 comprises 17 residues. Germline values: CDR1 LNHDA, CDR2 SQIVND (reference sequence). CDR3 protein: CASRTRDKSSYNSPLHF. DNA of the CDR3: TGTGCCAGTAGAACCCGGGACAAGAGCTCCTATAATTCACCCCTCCACTTT. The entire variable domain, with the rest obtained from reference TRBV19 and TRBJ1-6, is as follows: DGGITQSPKYLFRKEGQNVTLSCEQNLNHDAMYWYRQDPGQGLRLIYYSQIVNDFQKGDIAEGYSVSREKKESFPLTVTSAQKNPTAFYLCASRTRDKSSYNSPLHFGNGTRLTVT.

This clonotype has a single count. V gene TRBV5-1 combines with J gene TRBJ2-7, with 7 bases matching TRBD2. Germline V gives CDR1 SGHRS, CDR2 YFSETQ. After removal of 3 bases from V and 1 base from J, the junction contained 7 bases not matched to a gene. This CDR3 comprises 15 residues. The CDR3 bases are TGCGCCAGCAGCTCACGGGGAGGGACTTCCTACGAGCAGTACTTC. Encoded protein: CASSSRGGTSYEQYF.

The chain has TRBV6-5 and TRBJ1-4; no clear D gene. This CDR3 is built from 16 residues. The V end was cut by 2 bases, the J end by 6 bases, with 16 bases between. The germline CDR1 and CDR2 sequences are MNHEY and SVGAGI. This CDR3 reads CASSYKSGGLDEKLFF. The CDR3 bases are TGTGCCAGCAGTTACAAGTCGGGAGGACTGGATGAAAAACTGTTTTTT.

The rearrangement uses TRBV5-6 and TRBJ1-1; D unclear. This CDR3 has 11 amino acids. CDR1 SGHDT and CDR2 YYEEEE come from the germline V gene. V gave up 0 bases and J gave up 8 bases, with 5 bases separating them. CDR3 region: CASSLGREAFF. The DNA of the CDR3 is TGTGCCAGCAGCTTGGGGAGGGAAGCTTTCTTT.

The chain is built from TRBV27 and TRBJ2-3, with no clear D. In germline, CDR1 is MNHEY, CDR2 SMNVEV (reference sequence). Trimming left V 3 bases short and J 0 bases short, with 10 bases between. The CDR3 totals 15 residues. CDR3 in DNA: TGTGCCAGCAGTTTTTTCTTGTCTAGCACAGATACGCAGTATTTT. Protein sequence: CASSFFLSSTDTQYF.

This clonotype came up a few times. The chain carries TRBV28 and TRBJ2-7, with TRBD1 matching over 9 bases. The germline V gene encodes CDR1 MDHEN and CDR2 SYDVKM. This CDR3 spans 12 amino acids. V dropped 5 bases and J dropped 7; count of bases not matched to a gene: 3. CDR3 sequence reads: CASSIDRGEQYF. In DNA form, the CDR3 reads TGTGCCAGCAGTATCGACAGGGGGGAGCAGTACTTC.